The 26 T cell receptor beta chains in this list originate from one sample, sequenced in a study of cytomegalovirus exposure and HLA in healthy donors. Amplification used 60 Vbeta primers and 13 Jbeta primers. The data were produced by immunoSEQ multiplex PCR, yet TCRdb's version contains in-frame clones alone and is incomplete. The sample lists 95,000 to 110,000 clones; around 85% were seen once. The sample consisted of PBMCs. All receptors come from a man younger than 40 in good health and CMV-seronegative.

This sequence joins TRBV7-9 and TRBJ2-7, with no clear D. With 2 bases removed from V and 6 bases from J, the gap between germline ends came to 8 bases. Germline-derived CDR1 and CDR2 are SEHNR and FQNEAQ (reference sequence). The CDR3 is 12 amino acids. CDR3 loop: CASSLIMREQYF. As DNA, the CDR3 is TGTGCCAGCAGCTTAATAATGCGCGAGCAGTACTTC.

V gene TRBV15 combines with J gene TRBJ1-6; 10 bases align to TRBD1. V was clipped by 7 bases and J by 10 bases; unmatched bases: 10. The CDR3 totals 15 residues. Looked up from germline, CDR1 is LNHNV and CDR2 is YYDKDF (reference sequence). The CDR3 loop is CATTKSGTGDSPLHF. The CDR3 bases are TGTGCCACCACCAAGAGCGGGACAGGGGACTCACCCCTCCACTTT.

The V and J genes are TRBV9 and TRBJ2-1; 9 bases agree with TRBD2. This CDR3 is 16 amino acids long. The germline gives CDR1 SGDLS, CDR2 YYNGEE. Trimming at V came to 4 bases and at J to 7 bases, leaving 12 bases not matched to a gene. CDR3 sequence: CASSRITAGGGNEQFF. CDR3 nucleotide sequence: TGTGCCAGCAGCCGTATTACAGCGGGAGGAGGGAATGAGCAGTTCTTC. Using reference TRBV9 and TRBJ2-1 for the parts outside the CDR3, the full variable domain is DSGVTQTPKHLITATGQRVTLRCSPRSGDLSVYWYQQSLDQGLQFLIQYYNGEERAKGNILERFSAQQFPDLHSELNLSSLELGDSALYFCASSRITAGGGNEQFFGPGTRLTVL.

Only a few counts were recorded for this clone. V is TRBV2 and J is TRBJ2-2; 8 positions match TRBD2. The length of the CDR3 is 12 residues. J gave up 7 bases and V 11 bases, and 6 bases lay outside the gene matches. Per germline, CDR1 SNHLY and CDR2 FYNNEI. CDR3 sequence (DNA): TGTGCCCGGGGGGGCGCGGGCGGGGAGCTGTTTTTT. It specifies CARGGAGGELFF.

This clone has just a few counts. This chain uses TRBV6-5 with TRBJ2-6, with no clear D. The germline V gene has CDR1 MNHEY and CDR2 SVGAGI. This CDR3 region has 13 residues. V was cut by 6 bases and J by 3 bases, with 6 bases left in between. CDR3 sequence: CASRESGANVLTF. The CDR3 nucleotides are TGTGCCAGCAGGGAGAGTGGGGCCAACGTCCTGACTTTC.

The rearrangement links TRBV14 to TRBJ2-3; D is perhaps TRBD1 (6 bases). The CDR3 contains 15 residues. Trimming pared 0 bases from V and 1 base from J, leaving 8 bases between. The germline gives CDR1 SGHDN, CDR2 FVKESK. The CDR3 reads CASSQDRGGTDTQYF. The CDR3 nucleotides read TGTGCCAGCAGCCAAGACAGGGGAGGCACAGATACGCAGTATTTT.

This chain joins TRBV15 and TRBJ1-4; 7 bases are shared with TRBD1. Losses at the gene ends were 9 bases for V and 7 bases for J; bases not matched to a gene: 11. The CDR3 consists of 14 residues. Germline V gene sequence: CDR1 LNHNV, CDR2 YYDKDF (reference sequence). CDR3 protein: CATGDRAGSEKLFF. The CDR3 DNA sequence: TGTGCCACAGGCGACAGGGCCGGGAGTGAAAAACTGTTTTTT.

This chain links TRBV6-6 with TRBJ2-2; 8 nucleotides line up with TRBD2. There are 15 residues in the CDR3. The germline CDR1 and CDR2 sequences are MNHNY and SVGAGI (reference sequence). Trimming removed 6 bases from V and 6 bases from J; junction bases left unmatched: 9. The DNA for the CDR3 is TGTGCCAGCAGGAATAGCGGGAATAAGCCCGGGGAGCTGTTTTTT. Its protein product is CASRNSGNKPGELFF.

The J gene is TRBJ1-2, the V gene TRBV5-6, with D hard to call. In germline, CDR1 is SGHDT, CDR2 YYEEEE. This CDR3 has 13 amino acids. V dropped 4 bases and J dropped 8 bases, with 15 bases sitting between them. The DNA for the CDR3 is TGTGCCAGCAGCGGGAGGGCGGGCGGAGGCTACACCTTC. It codes for CASSGRAGGGYTF.

The chain joins TRBV2 to TRBJ1-4; D call uncertain. V lost 6 bases and J 4 bases, leaving 15 bases between the germline ends. In germline, CDR1 is SNHLY, CDR2 FYNNEI. This CDR3 comprises 15 residues. CDR3 region: CASRRRVIVNEKLFF. The CDR3 region has the DNA TGTGCCAGCAGGAGGAGGGTGATCGTTAATGAAAAACTGTTTTTT.

The rearrangement joins TRBV10-3 to TRBJ2-5, with D perhaps matching TRBD2 (5 bases). This CDR3 region has 12 residues. Germline CDR1 reads ENHRY; CDR2 reads SYGVKD. V lost 5 bases to trimming and J lost 9 bases, with 13 bases between them. CDR3 sequence: CAISSDWVAQYF. DNA for the CDR3: TGTGCCATCAGTTCGGACTGGGTAGCCCAGTACTTC.

The chain links TRBV9 to TRBJ1-2, with TRBD1 matching 7 bases. CDR3 size: 15 residues. The junction had 7 bases not matched to a gene; V was cut back by 3 bases and J by 2 bases. In germline, CDR1 is SGDLS, CDR2 YYNGEE. The CDR3 bases are TGTGCCAGCAGCGCAGGGACAGTGGTGAACTATGGCTACACCTTC. The encoded protein is CASSAGTVVNYGYTF.

V is TRBV29-1 and J is TRBJ2-3; TRBD2 matches at 10 bases. Looked up from germline, CDR1 is SQVTM and CDR2 is ANQGSEA. This CDR3 has 16 amino acids. The V gene end was trimmed by 7 bases and the J gene end by 0 bases; junction bases not matched to a gene: 10. DNA of the CDR3: TGCAGCGCCCCCCTCCTACTAGCGGGGAGCACAGATACGCAGTATTTT. As protein: CSAPLLLAGSTDTQYF.

The CDR3 DNA reads as TGTGCCAGCAGCCTGGACAGACTGGCAGCTTTCTTT. Translated, it gives CASSLDRLAAFF. The rearrangement joins TRBV6-1 to TRBJ1-1, with a possible D match to TRBD1 (6 bases). The CDR3 is made up of 12 amino acids. V dropped 6 bases and J dropped 10 bases, with 15 bases sitting between them. CDR1 MNHNS and CDR2 SASEGT come from the germline V gene.

The chain carries TRBV10-2 and TRBJ2-5, with TRBD1 as a possible D gene (5 bases). Germline CDR1 and CDR2: WSHSY and SAAADI. Trimming took 7 bases from V and 2 from J, leaving 11 bases between them. The CDR3 length is 13 residues. For the CDR3, the DNA is TGCGCCAGCACCAGGGCATATCAAGAGACCCAGTACTTC. Translating gives CASTRAYQETQYF.

The genes are TRBV14 and TRBJ1-1; D unclear. The CDR3 consists of 14 residues. With 5 bases removed from V and 1 base from J, the gap between germline ends came to 11 bases. CDR1 and CDR2 (germline): SGHDN, FVKESK. CDR3 in amino acids: CASSGLLRNTEAFF. CDR3 DNA sequence: TGTGCCAGCAGCGGACTACTTAGGAACACTGAAGCTTTCTTT.

The rearrangement joins TRBV7-2 to TRBJ1-2, with a tentative D call TRBD1 (5 bases). The germline V gene encodes CDR1 SGHTA and CDR2 FQGNSA. V was shortened by 2 bases and J by 1 base, with 20 bases between the two germline ends. This CDR3 contains 18 residues. DNA of the CDR3: TGTGCCAGCAGCTTAAGGGATACGCCGGGAGGGGATAACTATGGCTACACCTTC. Its protein is CASSLRDTPGGDNYGYTF.

This clone has only one observation. The CDR3 coding sequence is TGTGCCAGCAGCCGTTCGACTAGCCATACGCAGTATTTT. As protein: CASSRSTSHTQYF. V and J are TRBV7-2 and TRBJ2-3; 7 nucleotides match TRBD2. The germline CDR1 and CDR2 sequences are SGHTA and FQGNSA. The length of the CDR3 is 13 residues. V gave up 5 bases and J gave up 7 bases; unmatched junction bases: 6.

This chain connects TRBV5-1 to TRBJ1-1; 7 bases are a match to TRBD1. V lost 2 bases to trimming and J lost 5 bases; unmatched junction nucleotides: 3. The CDR3 consists of 13 residues. Germline CDR1 SGHRS, CDR2 YFSETQ. Here the CDR3 reads CASSFEGATEAFF. The CDR3 DNA is TGCGCCAGCAGCTTCGAGGGGGCAACTGAAGCTTTCTTT. Using reference TRBV5-1 and TRBJ1-1 for the parts outside the CDR3, the full variable domain is KAGVTQTPRYLIKTRGQQVTLSCSPISGHRSVSWYQQTPGQGLQFLFEYFSETQRNKGNFPGRFSGRQFSNSRSEMNVSTLELGDSALYLCASSFEGATEAFFGQGTRLTVV.

The chain is built from TRBV13 and TRBJ1-1; weak D call: TRBD1 (6 bases). Trimming pared 3 bases from V and 0 bases from J, leaving 11 bases between. The CDR3 extends over 15 amino acids. The germline CDR1 and CDR2 sequences are PRHDT and FYEKMQ (reference sequence). The CDR3 spells CASSFRQVMNTEAFF. DNA for the CDR3: TGTGCCAGCAGCTTCCGACAGGTCATGAACACTGAAGCTTTCTTT.

DNA of the CDR3: TGTGCCAGCAGTGGGGACAGGTTCGGCAATCAGCCCCAGCATTTT. This encodes CASSGDRFGNQPQHF. The chain links TRBV2 to TRBJ1-5, with 8 bases identical to TRBD1. The CDR3 is 15 amino acids. Germline V gene data show CDR1 as SNHLY and CDR2 as FYNNEI. The ends lost 4 bases at V and 2 bases at J; junction bases unmatched: 4.

In this sample, this clone turned up once. This chain joins TRBV6-1 and TRBJ1-1; maybe TRBD1 (5 bases). CDR1 and CDR2 (germline): MNHNS, SASEGT. The CDR3 consists of 13 residues. Trimming removed 10 bases at V and 0 bases at J, with 12 bases between. As DNA, the CDR3 is TGTGCCACCACCGGGACTTTGAACACTGAAGCTTTCTTT. It is translated as CATTGTLNTEAFF.

CDR3 region: CASSQPGQGVSEAFF. CDR3 sequence (DNA): TGCGCCAGCAGCCAACCGGGACAGGGGGTGAGTGAAGCTTTCTTT. V and J are TRBV4-1 and TRBJ1-1; the match to TRBD1 covers 11 bases. The V gene's germline CDR1 is MGHRA and CDR2 YSYEKL. CDR3 length equals 15 residues. J gave up 7 bases and V 2 bases, and 6 bases lay outside the gene matches.

The chain joins TRBV6-5 to TRBJ2-7; possibly TRBD2 for D (5 bases). Germline V lookup: CDR1 MNHEY, CDR2 SVGAGI. The V end lost 5 bases, the J end lost 2 bases, and 13 bases lay between the germline ends. CDR3 size: 14 residues. CDR3 DNA sequence: TGTGCCAGCAGTCCCTGGGAGCGCCCCTACGAGCAGTACTTC. Residues: CASSPWERPYEQYF.

The J gene is TRBJ2-3, the V gene TRBV30; a possible D gene is TRBD2 (5 bases). CDR1 is GTSNPN, CDR2 SVGIG, per germline (reference sequence). The V and J ends lost 2 bases and 0 bases respectively, with 15 bases between them. The CDR3 has 16 residues. CDR3 sequence reads: CAWSRPGLTSTDTQYF. CDR3 nucleotides: TGTGCCTGGAGTCGCCCCGGACTGACTAGCACAGATACGCAGTATTTT. Filled out from reference TRBV30 and TRBJ2-3, the complete variable domain reads SQTIHQWPATLVQPVGSPLSLECTVEGTSNPNLYWYRQAAGRGLQLLFYSVGIGQISSEVPQNLSASRPQDRQFILSSKKLLLSDSGFYLCAWSRPGLTSTDTQYFGPGTRLTVL.

The DNA of the CDR3 is TGTGCCAGCAGCCAACAGAGACAGGGGAATCAGCCCCAGCATTTT. It encodes CASSQQRQGNQPQHF. The rearrangement links TRBV4-2 to TRBJ1-5; 8 bases are shared with TRBD1. This CDR3 spans 15 amino acids. Germline loops: CDR1 LGHNA, CDR2 YNFKEQ. With V trimmed by 2 bases and J by 4 bases, 4 bases remained unmatched.